Listed below are T cell receptor beta chains from one sample, sequenced in a study of blood T cell repertoires in COVID-19. Sequencing was performed with immunoSEQ multiplex PCR; in TCRdb, only in-frame clones are kept and a portion is missing. The sample consists of 200,000 to 300,000 clones, 88% of them appearing once. Sequencing was carried out using PBMCs or T cells enriched from blood (not recorded which). Receptors were obtained from a middle-aged woman with acute COVID-19. Each CDR3 is given with its conserved first and last residue. D genes are given only for firm matches. Size tells how often a clone was seen (once, few, many) or the class of an expanded clone, and some rows leave it out.

v_gene	abundance	j_gene	d_gene	CDR3nt	CDR3aa
TRBV6-5	-	TRBJ2-5	-	TGTGCCAGCAGACTCTGGGACACTGGCGTGGAGACCCAGTACTTC	CASRLWDTGVETQYF
TRBV28	-	TRBJ1-2	-	TGTGCCAGCAGTTTAGGGGGCACCGGCTATGGCTACACCTTC	CASSLGGTGYGYTF
TRBV24-1	-	TRBJ2-5	TRBD1	TGTGCCACCAGTGATTTAACAGGGGGAGACAAAGAGACCCAGTACTTC	CATSDLTGGDKETQYF
TRBV5-1	-	TRBJ2-1	TRBD1	TGCGCCAGCAGCCCCGGGACAGGGAGATACAATGAGCAGTTCTTC	CASSPGTGRYNEQFF
TRBV2	-	TRBJ1-2	-	TGTGCCAGCAGCGACCTTATCGGACAGCCAGGCACCCCCGTAACCTTC	CASSDLIGQPGTPVTF
TRBV5-1	-	TRBJ1-5	-	TGCGCCAGCAGCTCTGTAGTCGGTCAGCCCCAGCATTTT	CASSSVVGQPQHF
TRBV3-1/TRBV3-2	-	TRBJ1-1	-	TGTGCCAGCAGCCTTATGGCGGACTTCCGCTTGGGTGAAGCTTTCTTT	CASSLMADFRLGEAFF
TRBV5-1	-	TRBJ2-1	-	TGCGCCAGCAGCGACGGGGGAGAGCAGTTCTTC	CASSDGGEQFF
TRBV7-8	-	TRBJ2-1	-	TGTGCCAGCAGCCCCAGCCGGGTGCGGAATGAGCAGTTCTTC	CASSPSRVRNEQFF
TRBV25-1	-	TRBJ1-2	-	TGTGCCAGCAGTGACGAATTGAGGGTCTATGGCTACACCTTC	CASSDELRVYGYTF
TRBV30	-	TRBJ1-3	-	TGTGCCTGGGGGGCTAGGAACACCATATATTTT	CAWGARNTIYF
TRBV5-1	once	TRBJ2-3	-	TGCGCCAGCAGCTCGGGGGGCCTAGAGCAACAGTATTTT	CASSSGGLEQQYF
TRBV7-3	-	TRBJ2-7	TRBD1	TGTGCCAGCAGCCCAACGACAGGGGCCAACGAGCAGTACTTC	CASSPTTGANEQYF